This is a list of T cell receptor beta chains from one sample in a study of CD8+CD57+ T cells in acquired aplastic anemia. MiXCR was run by TCRdb on the reads, yielding one entry per CDR3 protein. This sample has about 200,000 distinct CDR3 sequences, with 50% to 70% found just once. The sample comprised sorted CD4+, CD8+, or CD8+CD57+ T cells (not recorded which) from PBMCs. The origin of the receptors is a human donor with aplastic anemia. Both conserved end residues are part of each CDR3. D genes are given only for firm matches. A row's size may be missing; if present it is once, few, many or a size class.

clone size: -
J gene: TRBJ2-2
V gene: TRBV10-3
D gene: -
CDR3 length: 15
CDR3 protein: CASSVGASNTGELFF
CDR3 DNA: TGTGCCAGCTCGGTCGGGGCCTCGAACACCGGGGAGCTGTTTTTT

clone size: -
J gene: TRBJ2-7
V gene: TRBV7-6
D gene: TRBD2
CDR3 length: 12
CDR3 protein: CASSLLAGVQYF
CDR3 DNA: TGTGCCAGCAGTTTACTAGCGGGGGTGCAGTACTTC

clone size: few
J gene: TRBJ2-7
V gene: TRBV20-1
D gene: TRBD2
CDR3 length: 13
CDR3 protein: CSARDGSGGEQYF
CDR3 DNA: TGCAGTGCTAGAGATGGAAGCGGGGGTGAGCAGTACTTC

clone size: -
J gene: TRBJ2-7
V gene: TRBV12-3/TRBV12-4
D gene: -
CDR3 length: 15
CDR3 protein: CASSVDWSAFYEQYF
CDR3 DNA: TGTGCCAGCAGCGTAGACTGGTCCGCGTTCTACGAGCAGTACTTC

clone size: many
J gene: TRBJ2-6
V gene: TRBV7-3
D gene: TRBD2
CDR3 length: 15
CDR3 protein: CASSSLGGGANVLTF
CDR3 DNA: TGTGCCAGCAGCTCCCTCGGGGGGGGGGCCAACGTCCTGACTTTC

clone size: -
J gene: TRBJ1-1
V gene: TRBV7-2
D gene: -
CDR3 length: 14
CDR3 protein: CASSFGRRDTEAFF
CDR3 DNA: TGTGCCAGCAGCTTCGGACGAAGGGACACTGAAGCTTTCTTT

clone size: -
J gene: TRBJ2-1
V gene: TRBV29-1
D gene: TRBD1
CDR3 length: 14
CDR3 protein: CSVRDRGWDNEQFF
CDR3 DNA: TGCAGCGTTCGGGACAGGGGTTGGGACAATGAGCAGTTCTTC

clone size: -
J gene: TRBJ2-7
V gene: TRBV20-1
D gene: -
CDR3 length: 13
CDR3 protein: CSATGKETYGQYF
CDR3 DNA: TGCAGTGCTACCGGGAAAGAGACCTACGGGCAGTACTTC

clone size: -
J gene: TRBJ2-7
V gene: TRBV6-5
D gene: TRBD1
CDR3 length: 15
CDR3 protein: CATTRGQGQVGEQYF
CDR3 DNA: TGTGCCACGACCAGAGGACAGGGCCAAGTCGGGGAGCAGTACTTC

clone size: -
J gene: TRBJ2-6
V gene: TRBV5-1
D gene: TRBD1
CDR3 length: 17
CDR3 protein: CASSATGTGSGANVLTF
CDR3 DNA: TGCGCCAGCAGCGCAACCGGGACAGGGTCTGGGGCCAACGTCCTGACTTTC